This TCR beta chain was profiled in a study of blood T cell repertoires in COVID-19. Study overall: Some COVID-19 samples were acute and others convalescent; all came from the United States, Italy and Spain. PBMCs, B-cell-depleted T cells, or T cells were the source of the cDNA or gDNA that made up the material.

Source study methods: Estimated nucleated cell counts came from reference gene primer amplification. Repertoires were generated with immunoSEQ multiplex PCR, while TCRdb's copy carries only in-frame clones and drops some. For V, J and clone size, that table is used; D and trimming come from the DNA. Here the sample spans approximately 35,000 clones, approximately 86% being singletons. The TCR was taken from a human donor in a cohort sampled during active COVID-19. The sequenced sample was peripheral blood.

The CDR3 sequence: CAISESGGARINGYTF. The CDR3 region has the DNA TGTGCCATCAGTGAGTCGGGGGGGGCGAGGATCAATGGCTACACCTTC. The chain couples TRBV10-3 to TRBJ1-2; a possible D gene is TRBD1 (6 bases). CDR3 length: 16 amino acids. The V gene lost 0 bases and the J gene lost 6 bases, with 17 bases spanning the gap. Germline V gives CDR1 ENHRY, CDR2 SYGVKD.